This is a list of T cell receptor beta chains from one sample in a study of regulatory T cells in long-lasting Graves disease. TCRdb ran MiXCR on the multiplex PCR reads and lists one entry per CDR3 protein. The sample carries about 290,000 distinct CDR3 sequences, 20% to 25% recorded once. Sample: peripheral blood mononuclear cells (PBMCs), taken when the disease was refractory, from a patient treated with antithyroid drugs. These TCRs come from a female donor with Graves disease. The conserved cysteine and the conserved F or W are not part of the CDR3 here.

V	J	CDR3
TRBV4-3	TRBJ1-5	ASSQVQGNQPQH
TRBV29-1	TRBJ1-2	SVEVGGYT
TRBV29-1	TRBJ2-5	SVEPLAGGLGETQY
TRBV6-1	TRBJ2-7	ASSEDHSCEQY
TRBV4-1	TRBJ2-3	ASSQDPPDLTTDTQY
TRBV19	TRBJ2-7	ASSRISGTTYEQY
TRBV27	TRBJ2-5	ASSKIEGGKETQY
TRBV7-6	TRBJ2-6	ASSMDRVTTLSGANVLT
TRBV4-1	TRBJ1-1	ASSTRTDMNTEAF
TRBV29-1	TRBJ2-5	SVEKSGLQETQY
TRBV7-6	TRBJ2-5	ASSLDQGREQETQY
TRBV7-3	TRBJ1-6	ASSLDGYNSPLH
TRBV29-1	TRBJ2-6	SVEEIAGPSGANVLT
TRBV15	TRBJ1-4	ATSRGRGTEDGKLF
TRBV25-1	TRBJ2-7	ASSEHQGGSEQY
TRBV2	TRBJ2-7	ASAPGDLLEWRQY
TRBV3-1	TRBJ2-7	ASSPNLARPYEQY
TRBV7-9	TRBJ1-1	ASSLARQTTEAF
TRBV7-8	TRBJ2-6	ASSPERGDSGANVLT
TRBV18	TRBJ2-5	ASSPPSHRETQY
TRBV2	TRBJ2-5	ASRQGAVQETQY
TRBV14	TRBJ2-1	ASSQDVGGAGNEQF
TRBV24-1	TRBJ1-1	ATRDPGAGAEAF
TRBV12-3/TRBV12-4	TRBJ2-7	ASTRDRGHEQY
TRBV18	TRBJ1-5	ASSPFEDPNQPQH
TRBV27	TRBJ2-1	ASTPTRLVYHEQF
TRBV28	TRBJ1-5	ASSSPTGTSNQPQH
TRBV12-3/TRBV12-4	TRBJ2-1	ASSPVIGPPTNEQF
TRBV7-2	TRBJ2-1	ASSLGATYNEQF
TRBV18	TRBJ1-1	ASSGQGAENTEAF
TRBV2	TRBJ2-1	ASSEERGNEQF
TRBV6-2/TRBV6-3	TRBJ2-1	PSSSTSGSAYEQF
TRBV20-1	TRBJ2-4	SAPQAAAKNIQY
TRBV6-1	TRBJ2-5	ASTIDRTQETQY
TRBV28	TRBJ2-7	ASSFQQGAYEQY
TRBV29-1	TRBJ1-1	SVEDLLNTEAF
TRBV3-1	TRBJ1-1	ASSQGGDRAF
TRBV12-3/TRBV12-4	TRBJ1-6	ASSSTQGAPLH
TRBV28	TRBJ2-5	ASSSQGVQEAQY
TRBV28	TRBJ1-5	ASKDGYQPQH
TRBV20-1	TRBJ2-4	SARRRADLAKNIQY
TRBV12-3/TRBV12-4	TRBJ2-6	ASSSTGGAGANVLT
TRBV6-2/TRBV6-3	TRBJ2-7	ASSYLGQGYEQY
TRBV20-1	TRBJ2-7	SARDDWRVSYEQY
TRBV5-1	TRBJ1-1	ASSLVGPPNTEAF
TRBV5-5	TRBJ2-7	ASSSPGLAFAEQY
TRBV6-5	TRBJ1-4	ASSYRGRDEKLF
TRBV7-9	TRBJ1-5	ASSSGTGVSLDNQPQH
TRBV6-2/TRBV6-3	TRBJ2-2	ASTSLRELLGELF
TRBV5-1	TRBJ1-5	ASSFLWGRPQH
TRBV6-5	TRBJ2-4	ASSYIVAGDENIQY
TRBV15	TRBJ2-7	ATSLGVTYEQY